This T cell receptor (beta chain) was obtained from a study of blood T cell repertoires in COVID-19 (dated by TCRdb to 2018 to 2020). As for the study more broadly: Samples from collaborators originated in the United States, Italy and Spain and spanned both the acute and convalescent phases of COVID-19. The material from the prospective study consisted of cDNA or gDNA derived from T cells, B-cell-depleted T cells, or PBMCs. Subjects who had been exposed to COVID-19, were actively infected with it, or had recovered from it provided the deeply sampled blood TCRbeta repertoires that made up the dataset. The repertoires were made available in a free public database intended to serve as a resource for research on the immune response to SARS-CoV-2. The samples were drawn from the first 160 participants of the ongoing ImmuneRACE study and from some 1,300 subjects provided by 6 global collaborators. A de-identified subject ID, COVID-19 status, age in years and sex were almost always included in the sample metadata. Where available, HLA class I and class II types were obtained from metadata supplied by the sample provider rather than from assay-based typing.

CDR1 and CDR2 are drawn from the germline V gene: SGHTA, FQGNSA. V ends up 3 bases short and J 0 bases short, with an unmatched junction base count of 2. The CDR3 covers 15 residues, taking in both the cysteine and the phenylalanine. The only DNA kept is the CDR3, 45 bases in frame from the first base. A remark on this clone: There is no known antigen for this receptor. The record has no base qualities; no much larger clone is one base away. This same CDR3 is encoded by further DNA sequences in the sample.

What the research found in general, with its limitations: The amount of clinical and demographic metadata varied by source and participant and was provided uncurated.

TCRbeta CDR3 regions were amplified from genomic DNA using the immunoSEQ Assay, a bias-controlled multiplex PCR. Regarding the original processing steps: Within the assay, amplification of reference gene primers was used to estimate how many nucleated cells each sample contained. To quantify the absolute abundance of each unique TCRbeta CDR3 rearrangement, sequence reads were collapsed and filtered. Productive Simpson clonality was computed per sample as the square root of Simpson's diversity index over productive rearrangements. This is the immuneACCESS table as TCRdb keeps it, with only in-frame sequences that have V and J called. A part of the clones is gone; compared with another copy, unresolved V genes explain less than half, and the rest is unexplained. For V, J and clone size, that table is used; D and trimming come from the DNA. The sample table holds over 350,000 clones, of which around nine tenths were seen once. The ten biggest clones cover approximately 9.3% of the sample.

Enrolling through a virtual design, the prospective study's participants ranged in age from roughly 18 to 95 years and lived across some 23 United States geographic areas. To assign participants to cohorts, the prospective study relied on clinical history that participants themselves reported in a screening survey and a study questionnaire. Recovered participants in ImmuneRACE Cohort 3 were defined as having two consecutive negative NP/OP PCR tests, clearance from a healthcare professional, or resolution of symptoms. Mobile phlebotomists in the prospective study collected whole blood, serum and a nasopharyngeal or oropharyngeal swab from every participant. Over a roughly two-month period, participants in the prospective study had the option of providing additional blood draws and questionnaires. Before DNA extraction, prospective study blood samples were shipped either frozen or at room temperature.

The sequence derives from a woman aged 50 to 65 who had recovered from COVID-19. Sequencing was carried out using PBMCs or T cells enriched from blood (not recorded which). The chain joins TRBV7-2 to TRBJ2-1, and TRBD1 matches 7 of the central bases. For the CDR3, the sequence is CASSLTGSSYNEQFF. The nucleotide sequence reads as follows: TGTGCCAGCAGCTTGACAGGGAGCTCCTACAATGAGCAGTTCTTC.